The rows below give T cell receptor beta chains drawn from one sample of a study of technical replicates of blood from a handful of donors. Clones were sequenced by immunoSEQ multiplex PCR, and TCRdb holds only the in-frame ones, with some missing. The sample records roughly 74,000 clones, roughly nine tenths being singletons. The specimen was T cells isolated from PBMCs. The receptors here all came from a human donor in good health. CDR3s include the opening cysteine and the closing phenylalanine or tryptophan. A D gene is named only where the DNA matches it firmly. Clone size is stated in some rows and not others, as once, few, many or a class when expanded.

.	TRBV28	TRBJ2-3	.	TGTGCCAGCAGTTTACAGGCTAGCACAGATACGCAGTATTTT	CASSLQASTDTQYF
once	TRBV7-6	TRBJ2-2	TRBD1	TGTGCCAGCAGGGAGGGACAGGGGAGCACCGGGGAGCTGTTTTTT	CASREGQGSTGELFF
.	TRBV7-2	TRBJ2-7	TRBD2	TGTGCCAGCAGCTTCCTTCCCCGGGAGGTCGAGCAGTACTTC	CASSFLPREVEQYF
.	TRBV19	TRBJ2-7	TRBD2	TGTGCCAGTAGTTCCAAGAGCGGGAGGGTTGGCGAGCAGTACTTC	CASSSKSGRVGEQYF
.	TRBV7-2	TRBJ1-5	.	TGTGCCAGCAGCGACACCGGGACAAGCTATCAGCCCCAGCATTTT	CASSDTGTSYQPQHF
.	TRBV21-1	TRBJ2-1	.	TGTGCCAGCAGCAGCGGAGCCAGCTACAATGAGCAGTTCTTC	CASSSGASYNEQFF
.	TRBV9	TRBJ1-2	TRBD1	TGTGCCAGCAGCGCCCGGGACAGGGACTATGGCTACACCTTC	CASSARDRDYGYTF
once	TRBV19	TRBJ1-5	TRBD1	TGTGCCAGTAGTGTCCTACCGGGACAGGCTTATCAGCCCCAGCATTTT	CASSVLPGQAYQPQHF
.	TRBV5-8	TRBJ2-1	.	TGTGCCAGCAGCTTCCAGGGGAGTCGTGAGCAGTTCTTC	CASSFQGSREQFF
.	TRBV6-5	TRBJ1-2	.	TGTGCCAGCAGACCGACACAGGGAACGGTTGGCTACACCTTC	CASRPTQGTVGYTF
.	TRBV5-1	TRBJ2-7	TRBD2	TGCGCCAGCAGCTTGGGACTAGCGGGAGGCCTTGTTTCCTACGAGCAGTACTTC	CASSLGLAGGLVSYEQYF
.	TRBV5-5	TRBJ2-4	TRBD2	TGTGCCAGCAGCAGCACTAGCGGGAGTATAAACATTCAGTACTTC	CASSSTSGSINIQYF
.	TRBV7-8	TRBJ2-5	.	TGTGCCAGCAGCACCGGACAGTGGGGAGAGACCCAGTACTTC	CASSTGQWGETQYF
.	TRBV10-3	TRBJ2-1	TRBD1	TGTGCCGCCCACAGGGGGCTGGGGGAGCAGTTCTTC	CAAHRGLGEQFF
.	TRBV28	TRBJ1-1	.	TGTGCCAGCAGTTGGCGGGCTAATATGAACACTGAAGCTTTCTTT	CASSWRANMNTEAFF
.	TRBV9	TRBJ2-1	TRBD2	TGTGCCAGCAGCGTAAGGGCGGGAGGGCCTGGTATTTACAATGAGCAGTTCTTC	CASSVRAGGPGIYNEQFF
.	TRBV4-1	TRBJ2-2	TRBD2	TGCGCCAGCAGCCAAGATTGGACTAGGAACACCGGGGAGCTGTTTTTT	CASSQDWTRNTGELFF
.	TRBV7-9	TRBJ2-1	TRBD1	TGTGCCAGCAGCTCCCAGGGGGCCCGGTTCTTC	CASSSQGARFF
.	TRBV10-1	TRBJ1-1	.	TGCGCCAGCAGTATGAGTACCCACGGCACTGAAGCTTTCTTT	CASSMSTHGTEAFF
few	TRBV10-3	TRBJ1-1	.	TGTGCCATCAGTGAGCAGGGTCTTGAAGCTTTCTTT	CAISEQGLEAFF
.	TRBV5-5	TRBJ1-1	.	TGTGCCAGCAGCGCCAGGGGATGGGCTGAAGCTTTCTTT	CASSARGWAEAFF
.	TRBV5-4	TRBJ1-4	.	TGTGCCAGCAGCGGGGGGACTAATGAAAAACTGTTTTTT	CASSGGTNEKLFF
once	TRBV5-1	TRBJ2-7	.	TGCGCCAGCAGCTTCCTCGGCTACGAGCAGTACTTC	CASSFLGYEQYF
.	TRBV27	TRBJ1-2	TRBD1	TGTGCCAGCAATTCCAGGGGGTCGAATGGCTACACCTTC	CASNSRGSNGYTF
.	TRBV30	TRBJ1-1	.	TGTGCCTGGAACCGGGACACAAACACTGAAGCTTTCTTT	CAWNRDTNTEAFF
.	TRBV4-3	TRBJ1-4	.	TGCGCCAGCAGCCAAGAAACAGGGTTGGGAGAAAAACTGTTTTTT	CASSQETGLGEKLFF
.	TRBV7-9	TRBJ2-5	TRBD1	TGTGCCAGCAGCGAAGGGACAGGAGAGACCCAGTACTTC	CASSEGTGETQYF
.	TRBV6-6	TRBJ2-1	TRBD1	TGTGCCAGCAGCCCTGAAGGGGGCGCCTCCTACAATGAGCAGTTCTTC	CASSPEGGASYNEQFF
once	TRBV4-1	TRBJ2-7	.	TGCGCCAGCAGCCGGGACACCGCCTCCTACGAGCAGTACTTC	CASSRDTASYEQYF
.	TRBV7-3	TRBJ2-4	TRBD1	TGTGCCAGCAGCGGACAGGGGAACATTCAGTACTTC	CASSGQGNIQYF